This TCR beta chain derives from a study of T cell changes during pregnancy in multiple sclerosis. Germline assignment: CDR1 MNHEY and CDR2 SMNVEV (reference sequence). V was trimmed by 5 bases and J by 5 bases, leaving 10 bases between them. This CDR3 region has 12 residues. The data were produced by immunoSEQ multiplex PCR, yet TCRdb's version contains in-frame clones alone and is incomplete. The sample has 39,000 or so clones; 91% are singletons. This TCR was recovered from a female donor with multiple sclerosis, enrolled in a pregnancy study. V and J are TRBV27 and TRBJ2-7; D is possibly TRBD1 (5 bases). Sample: CD8+ T cells from peripheral blood mononuclear cells, taken after pregnancy. The CDR3 region has the DNA TGTGCCAGCAGTACTCAGGGAAACGAGCAGTACTTC. It yields the protein CASSTQGNEQYF.